The sequence of this TCR beta chain was determined in a study of control samples from healthy donors and cancer patients. The protocol was immunoSEQ multiplex PCR, while the TCRdb copy is restricted to in-frame clones and leaves out a portion. In the table there are 110,000 or so clones, roughly 85% of which are singletons. V lost 4 bases, J lost 8 bases, and 15 bases lay in between. This CDR3 has 13 amino acids. The germline CDR1 and CDR2 sequences are SGDLS and YYNGEE. The chain joins TRBV9 to TRBJ1-1; D is possibly TRBD1 (5 bases). This clonotype was sampled from a woman between 50 and 59 years old in good health. The sequenced material came from blood. The DNA for the CDR3 is TGTGCCAGCAGCCTCGCGGGGCAGAGAGAAGCTTTCTTT. Amino acids: CASSLAGQREAFF.